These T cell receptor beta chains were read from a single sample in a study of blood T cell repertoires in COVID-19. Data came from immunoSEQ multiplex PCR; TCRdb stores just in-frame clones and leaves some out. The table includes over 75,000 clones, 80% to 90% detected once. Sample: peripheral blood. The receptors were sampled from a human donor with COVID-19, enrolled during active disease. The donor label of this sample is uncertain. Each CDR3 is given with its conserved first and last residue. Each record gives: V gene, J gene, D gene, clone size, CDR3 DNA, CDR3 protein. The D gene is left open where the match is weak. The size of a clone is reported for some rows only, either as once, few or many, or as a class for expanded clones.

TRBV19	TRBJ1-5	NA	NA	TGTGCCAGTAGTATAACCTCCTTTGGCATTCAGCCCCAGCATTTT	CASSITSFGIQPQHF
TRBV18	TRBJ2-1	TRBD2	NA	TGTGCCAGCTCACCGCGGGGGGACAATGAGCAGTTCTTC	CASSPRGDNEQFF
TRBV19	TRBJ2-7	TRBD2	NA	TGTGCCAGTAAGAGAGGGAGGGGCCGGGCCCCTTGGGCTAGAGGTTCATACGAGCAGTACTTC	CASKRGRGRAPWARGSYEQYF
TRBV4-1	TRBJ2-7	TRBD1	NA	TGCGCCAGCAGTCTTGGACAGGGGGCCCTCGACGAGCAGTACTTC	CASSLGQGALDEQYF
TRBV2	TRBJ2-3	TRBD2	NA	TGTGCCAGCAGGGGACTAGCGGGAGGGGCAGATACGCAGTATTTT	CASRGLAGGADTQYF
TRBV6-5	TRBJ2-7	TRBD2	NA	TGTGCCAGCAGAGCGGGGGGTCCTGAGGAGCAGTACTTC	CASRAGGPEEQYF
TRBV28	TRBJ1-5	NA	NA	TGTGCCAGCAGCATTCCGGAGCGACAGCCCCAGCATTTT	CASSIPERQPQHF
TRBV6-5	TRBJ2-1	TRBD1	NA	TGTGCCAGCAGTTACGGCCGACAGGGGTGGAATGAGCAGTTCTTC	CASSYGRQGWNEQFF
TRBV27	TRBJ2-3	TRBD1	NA	TGTGCCAGCAGTTACGTGGGCAGGGGGTTAGATACGCAGTATTTT	CASSYVGRGLDTQYF
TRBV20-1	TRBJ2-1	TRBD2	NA	TGCAGTGCCCCCACTAGCGGTCGACAGATCTTC	CSAPTSGRQIF
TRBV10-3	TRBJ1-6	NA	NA	TGTGCCATCAGTGAGGGGGCAAACTCCTATAATTCACCCCTCCACTTT	CAISEGANSYNSPLHF
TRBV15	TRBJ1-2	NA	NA	TGTGCCACCAGCAGACAGGGCGGTTTCTTTCGAAACTATGGCTACACCTTC	CATSRQGGFFRNYGYTF
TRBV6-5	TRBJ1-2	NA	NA	TGTGCCAGCAGTTCGGGGTCTTCAAGGTATGGCTACACCTTC	CASSSGSSRYGYTF
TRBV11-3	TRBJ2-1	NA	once	TGTGCCAGCAGCTCGCCCCTGAACAGGGTCTACAATGAGCAGTTCTTC	CASSSPLNRVYNEQFF
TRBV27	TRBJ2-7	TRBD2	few	TGTGCCAGCAGTCGGAGCGGGGGGGCCTTCTACGAGCAGTACTTC	CASSRSGGAFYEQYF
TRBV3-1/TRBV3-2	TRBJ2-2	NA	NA	TGTGCCAGCAGCCAAGGAGGAGGACAGAGCACCGGGGAGCTGTTTTTT	CASSQGGGQSTGELFF
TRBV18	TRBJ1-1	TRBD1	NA	TGTGCCAGCTCACTTACCGGGACAGAGGAACAAGCTTTCTTT	CASSLTGTEEQAFF
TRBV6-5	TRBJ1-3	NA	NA	TGTGCCAGCAGTCCCGGGTGGGGCGCAGGAAACACCATATATTTT	CASSPGWGAGNTIYF
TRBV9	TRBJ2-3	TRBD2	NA	TGTGCCAGCAGCGCATTTGCGACTAGCGCAGATACGCAGTATTTT	CASSAFATSADTQYF
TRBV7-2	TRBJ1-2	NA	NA	TGTGCCAGCAGCGTGAATGGGCATGGCTACACCTTC	CASSVNGHGYTF
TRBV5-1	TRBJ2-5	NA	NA	TGCGCCAGCAGCAAGGCTGAGACAGGCGGGTCGGGGGAGACCCAGTACTTC	CASSKAETGGSGETQYF
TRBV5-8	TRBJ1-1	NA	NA	TGTGCCCCCGCGGTGGAAACTGAAGCTTTCTTT	CAPAVETEAFF
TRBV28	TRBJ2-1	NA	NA	TGTGCCAGCAGTTCATCGACCGGGGTTGCCTACAATGAGCAGTTCTTC	CASSSSTGVAYNEQFF
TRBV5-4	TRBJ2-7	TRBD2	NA	TGTGCCAGCAGCCTTAGCGGGGGGTCCTACGAGCAGTACTTC	CASSLSGGSYEQYF
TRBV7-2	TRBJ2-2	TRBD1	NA	TGTGCCAGCAGCTCGGGACAGCCTACCGGGGAGCTGTTTTTT	CASSSGQPTGELFF
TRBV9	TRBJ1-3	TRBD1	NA	TGTGCCAGCAGCGCCGACAGGGCTGGAAACACCATATATTTT	CASSADRAGNTIYF
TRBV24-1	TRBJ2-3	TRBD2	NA	TGTGCCACCAGTGACTGGACTAGCGGTACGCAGTATTTT	CATSDWTSGTQYF
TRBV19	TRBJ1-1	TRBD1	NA	TGTGCCAGTAGTCCGGTCGGGACAGGGAACACTGAAGCTTTCTTT	CASSPVGTGNTEAFF
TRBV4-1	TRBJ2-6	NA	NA	TGCGCCAGCAGCCAAGATCCGCGCCCCCCTGGGGCCAACGTCCTGACTTTC	CASSQDPRPPGANVLTF
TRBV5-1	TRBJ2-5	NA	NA	TGCGCCAGCAGCGGAGGCGGGGGCACTCAAGAGACCCAGTACTTC	CASSGGGGTQETQYF
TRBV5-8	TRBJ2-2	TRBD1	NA	TGTGCCAGCAGCTTGGATCAGGGGGCCGGGGAGCTGTTTTTT	CASSLDQGAGELFF
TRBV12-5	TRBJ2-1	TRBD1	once	TGTGCTAGTGGTTTCGACAGGGTGTACAATGGGCAGTTCTTC	CASGFDRVYNGQFF
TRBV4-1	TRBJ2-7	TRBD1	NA	TGCGCCAGCAGTTATCGGACAGGGCGACCTTACGAGCAGTACTTC	CASSYRTGRPYEQYF
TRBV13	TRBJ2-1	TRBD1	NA	TGTGCCAGCAGCTTTTTACAGGGGGCTTATGAGCAGTTCTTC	CASSFLQGAYEQFF
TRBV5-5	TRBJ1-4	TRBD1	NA	TGTGCCAGCAGCTGGTTCCGGGACAGGGGCCCGCGGAATGAAAAACTGTTTTTT	CASSWFRDRGPRNEKLFF
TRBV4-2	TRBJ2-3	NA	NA	TGTGCCAGCGGAGGGGGGGCCTCTACAGATACGCAGTATTTT	CASGGGASTDTQYF
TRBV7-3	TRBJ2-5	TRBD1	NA	TGTGCCAGCAGCCACAGGGGCCCGGGAGAGACCCAGTACTTC	CASSHRGPGETQYF
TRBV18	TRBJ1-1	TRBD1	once	TGTGCCAGCTCACCGGACAGGGTACTTCATGGCACTGAAGCTTTCTTT	CASSPDRVLHGTEAFF
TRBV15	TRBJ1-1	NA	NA	TGTGCCACCAGCATTACTAGGGGGATTGAAGCTTTCTTT	CATSITRGIEAFF
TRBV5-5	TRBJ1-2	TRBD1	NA	TGTGCCAGCAGCTTGGCCGCCGTACTACAGGGGGTCGGCTACACCTTC	CASSLAAVLQGVGYTF
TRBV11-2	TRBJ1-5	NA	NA	TGTGCCAGCAGCTTTACGCCAGGGGATCAGCCCCAGCATTTT	CASSFTPGDQPQHF
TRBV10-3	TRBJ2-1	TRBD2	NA	TGTGCCATCACTCGGATGGTAGCGGGGGGGCCTGGCGAGCAGTTCTTC	CAITRMVAGGPGEQFF
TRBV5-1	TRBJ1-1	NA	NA	TGCGCCAGCAGCTTCCGGGATCTGAACACTGAAGCTTTCTTT	CASSFRDLNTEAFF
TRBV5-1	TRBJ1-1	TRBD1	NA	TGCGCCAGCAGCTTCGGGACAGGGTCCACTGAAGCTTTCTTT	CASSFGTGSTEAFF
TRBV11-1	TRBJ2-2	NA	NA	TGTGCCAGCAGCTTAGAAGGGGACAACGGGGAGCTGTTTTTT	CASSLEGDNGELFF
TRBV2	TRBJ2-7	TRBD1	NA	TGTGCCAGCAGTGAGGGGACAGGGGGGGCCTACGAGCAGTACTTC	CASSEGTGGAYEQYF
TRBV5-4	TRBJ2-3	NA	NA	TGTGCCAGCAATAGTCCCTACGGGGAGGGCACAGATACGCAGTATTTT	CASNSPYGEGTDTQYF
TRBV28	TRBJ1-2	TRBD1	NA	TGTGCCAGCAGTTTACCGACAGGGGCGAACACCGTTCGAAGCTACACCTTC	CASSLPTGANTVRSYTF
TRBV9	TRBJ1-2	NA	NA	TGTGCCAGCAGCCCATCCAACTATGGCTACACCTTC	CASSPSNYGYTF
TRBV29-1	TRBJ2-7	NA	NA	TGCAGCGTTGGGGGGGTGACAGGGAACCCCTCCTACGAGCAGTACTTC	CSVGGVTGNPSYEQYF
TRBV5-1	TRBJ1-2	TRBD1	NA	TGCGCCAGCAGCCCAGGACAGGGGTACTATGGCTACACCTTC	CASSPGQGYYGYTF
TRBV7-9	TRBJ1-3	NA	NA	TGTGCCAGCAGCTTGAACGCAGGGGCGGTGGACGGAAACACCATATATTTT	CASSLNAGAVDGNTIYF
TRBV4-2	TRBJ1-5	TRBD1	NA	TGTGCCAGCAGCCAAGGAGGACAGGGGAATAGCAATCAGCCCCAGCATTTT	CASSQGGQGNSNQPQHF
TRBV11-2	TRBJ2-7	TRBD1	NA	TGTGCCAGCAGCATCGAACAGGGGACGTGGAGGGAGCAGTACTTC	CASSIEQGTWREQYF
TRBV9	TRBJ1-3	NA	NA	TGTGCCAGCAGCGCGTCGGCTTGGGGGCTAGGAAACACCATATATTTT	CASSASAWGLGNTIYF
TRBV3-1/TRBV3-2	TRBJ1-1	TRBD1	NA	TGTGCCAGCAGCTTTACAGGGGCGGACACTGAAGCTTTCTTT	CASSFTGADTEAFF
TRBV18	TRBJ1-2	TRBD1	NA	TGTGCCAGCTCACCGCCGGGACAGGGGGCTTCTGGCTACACCTTC	CASSPPGQGASGYTF
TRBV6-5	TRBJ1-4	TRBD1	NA	TGTGCCAGCAGCCGGGACAGGGAAGGAAAACTGTTTTTT	CASSRDREGKLFF
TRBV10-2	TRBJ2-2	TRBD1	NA	TGCGCCAGCAGGTCTCGACAGGGGAACACCGGGGAGCTGTTTTTT	CASRSRQGNTGELFF